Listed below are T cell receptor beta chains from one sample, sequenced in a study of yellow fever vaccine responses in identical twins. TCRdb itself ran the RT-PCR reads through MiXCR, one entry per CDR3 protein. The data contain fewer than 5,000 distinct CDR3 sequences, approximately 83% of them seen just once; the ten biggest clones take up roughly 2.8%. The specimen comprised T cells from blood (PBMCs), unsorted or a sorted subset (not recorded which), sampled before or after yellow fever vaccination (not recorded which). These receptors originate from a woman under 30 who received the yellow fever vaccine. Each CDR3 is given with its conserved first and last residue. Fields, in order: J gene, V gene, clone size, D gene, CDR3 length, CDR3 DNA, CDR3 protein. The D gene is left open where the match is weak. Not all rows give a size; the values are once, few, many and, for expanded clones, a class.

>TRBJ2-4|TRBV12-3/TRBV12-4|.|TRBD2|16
TGTGCCAGCAGTTTAACTAGCGGGAGGGCCAAAAACATTCAGTACTTC
CASSLTSGRAKNIQYF
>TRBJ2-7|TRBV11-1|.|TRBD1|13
TGTGCCAGCAGCCTTCAGGACAGGGACGAGCAGTACTTC
CASSLQDRDEQYF
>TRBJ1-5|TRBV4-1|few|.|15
TGCGCCAGCAGCCAACATCTGAGCAGCAATCAGCCCCAGCATTTT
CASSQHLSSNQPQHF
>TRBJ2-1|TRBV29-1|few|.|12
TGCAGCGTTATTTGGGGCAACCATGAGCAGTTCTTC
CSVIWGNHEQFF
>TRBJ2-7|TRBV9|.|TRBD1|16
TGTGCCAGCAGCCTCAATCCGGACAGGTTCTCCTACGAGCAGTACTTC
CASSLNPDRFSYEQYF
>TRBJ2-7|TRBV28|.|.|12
TGTGCCAGCAGTCAACAGTATAACGAGCAGTACTTC
CASSQQYNEQYF
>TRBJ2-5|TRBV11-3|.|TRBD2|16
TGTGCCAGCAGCTTAGTCCCTAGCGGGAAGAGAGAGACCCAGTACTTC
CASSLVPSGKRETQYF
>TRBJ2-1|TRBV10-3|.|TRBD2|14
TGTGCCATCAGTGAGTTGGGACTAAGTGGTGAGCAGTTCTTC
CAISELGLSGEQFF
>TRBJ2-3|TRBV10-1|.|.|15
TGCGCCAGCAGTGAAGAAGGACTTAGCACAGATACGCAGTATTTT
CASSEEGLSTDTQYF
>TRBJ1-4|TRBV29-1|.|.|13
TGCAGCGTTGTTGACTCGGGGTCAGGAAAACTGTTTTTT
CSVVDSGSGKLFF
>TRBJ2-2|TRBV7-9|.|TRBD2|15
TGTGCCAGCAGCTTCCTAGCGGGAGTAACCGGGGAGCTGTTTTTT
CASSFLAGVTGELFF
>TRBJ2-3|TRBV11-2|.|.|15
TGTGCCAGCAGCTTAGGAGCGGCTAGCACAGATACGCAGTATTTT
CASSLGAASTDTQYF
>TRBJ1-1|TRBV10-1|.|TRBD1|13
TGCGCCAGCAGTTGGGACAGGGGGCTTGAAGCTTTCTTT
CASSWDRGLEAFF
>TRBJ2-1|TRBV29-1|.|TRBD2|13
TGCAGCGTACCGGGACTAGGATACAATGAGCAGTTCTTC
CSVPGLGYNEQFF
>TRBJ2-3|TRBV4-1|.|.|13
TGCGCCAGCAGCCAAGATTGGGCGGGGACGCAGTATTTT
CASSQDWAGTQYF
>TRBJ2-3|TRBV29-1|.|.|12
TGCAGCGTCACCCTAGGTGGAGATACGCAGTATTTT
CSVTLGGDTQYF
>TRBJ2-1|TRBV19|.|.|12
TGTGCCAGTAGTGTAACAGGGAATGAGCAGTTCTTC
CASSVTGNEQFF
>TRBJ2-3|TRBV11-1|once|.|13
TGTGCCAGCAGCGCGGGAAGTTTAGAATCGCAGTATTTT
CASSAGSLESQYF
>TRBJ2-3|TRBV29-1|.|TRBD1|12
TGCAGCGCTCGGACAGGGAGGGATACGCAGTATTTT
CSARTGRDTQYF
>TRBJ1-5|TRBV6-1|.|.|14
TGTGCCAGCAGGTCACAGGGAACCAATCAGCCCCAGCATTTT
CASRSQGTNQPQHF
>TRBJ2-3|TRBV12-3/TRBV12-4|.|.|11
TGTGCCAGCAGCTTATCAGATACGCAGTATTTT
CASSLSDTQYF
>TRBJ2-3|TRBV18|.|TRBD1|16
TGTGCCAGCTCACCACCGGGACAGGGAGGTACAGATACGCAGTATTTT
CASSPPGQGGTDTQYF
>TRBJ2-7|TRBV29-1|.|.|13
TGCAGCGTTGATCTTCGGAACTCCTACGAGCAGTACTTC
CSVDLRNSYEQYF
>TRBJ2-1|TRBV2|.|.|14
TGTGCCAGCAGTCGGGACTTACGTGACAATGAGCAGTTCTTC
CASSRDLRDNEQFF
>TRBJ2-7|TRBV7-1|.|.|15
TGTGCCAGCAGCTCGTCTGGGGACTTTGACTACGAGCAGTACTTC
CASSSSGDFDYEQYF
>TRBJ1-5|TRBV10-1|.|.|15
TGCGCCAGCAGTGGTGGAGGGGAGATGAGGCAGCCCCAGCATTTT
CASSGGGEMRQPQHF
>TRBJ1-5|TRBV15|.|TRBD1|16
TGTGCCACCAGCAGAGGCTTCGCAGGGGGCAGTCAGCCCCAGCATTTT
CATSRGFAGGSQPQHF
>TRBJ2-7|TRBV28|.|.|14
TGTGCCAGCAGTCCCCGGGGCCTGCCCTACGAGCAGTACTTC
CASSPRGLPYEQYF
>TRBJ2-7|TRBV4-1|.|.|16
TGCGCCAGCAGCCAAGATCTTGACAGTCGATCCTACGAGCAGTACTTC
CASSQDLDSRSYEQYF
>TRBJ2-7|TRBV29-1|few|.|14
TGCAGCGCCGCCGGACTCCAGAGCTCCTACGAGCAGTACTTC
CSAAGLQSSYEQYF
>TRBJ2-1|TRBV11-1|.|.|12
TGTGCCAGCAGCTTAGGGGACAATGAGCAGTTCTTC
CASSLGDNEQFF
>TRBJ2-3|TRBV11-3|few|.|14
TGTGCCAGCAGCTTAGGGCTTTCGACAGATACGCAGTATTTT
CASSLGLSTDTQYF